This passage covers 7 T cell receptor beta chains from one sample sequenced in a study of blood T cell repertoires in COVID-19 (dated by TCRdb to about 2020). Library prep was done by the immunoSEQ multiplex PCR assay. In TCRdb, the immuneACCESS table is reduced to in-frame sequences with V and J assigned. These tables do not hold every clone; where another copy was compared, an unresolved V gene accounts for under half, and the others remain unexplained. Across this sample there are approximately 170,000 clones, with approximately 93% seen only once. The ten largest clones take up 2% of the sample. Sequences were obtained from peripheral blood. Receptors were obtained from a woman aged 55-69 years with COVID-19, enrolled during active disease.

The genes are TRBV18 and TRBJ1-2; no clear D gene. In germline, CDR1 is KGHSH, CDR2 LQKENI. V shed 3 bases and J shed 7 bases, with 18 bases lying between them. This CDR3 is built from 15 residues. CDR3 sequence reads: CASSPQTRIAGGYTF. CDR3 bases: TGTGCCAGCTCACCGCAAACCCGCATTGCGGGTGGCTACACCTTC.

The chain joins TRBV30 to TRBJ1-1; 9 positions agree with TRBD1. With V trimmed by 2 bases and J by 11 bases, 12 bases remained unmatched. The germline CDR1 and CDR2 sequences are GTSNPN and SVGIG (reference sequence). The CDR3 has 14 amino acids. CDR3 sequence (DNA): TGTGCCTGGAGTAGGGGACAGGGCCAAGCGGGGGCTTTCTTT. It codes for CAWSRGQGQAGAFF. The entire variable domain, with the rest obtained from reference TRBV30 and TRBJ1-1, is as follows: SQTIHQWPATLVQPVGSPLSLECTVEGTSNPNLYWYRQAAGRGLQLLFYSVGIGQISSEVPQNLSASRPQDRQFILSSKKLLLSDSGFYLCAWSRGQGQAGAFFGQGTRLTVV.

V and J are TRBV5-6 and TRBJ1-3, with 8 positions matching TRBD1. The CDR3 has 17 amino acids. Germline assignment: CDR1 SGHDT and CDR2 YYEEEE. Trimming removed 4 bases from V and 4 bases from J; junction bases left unmatched: 13. The CDR3 protein is CASSISGQGRAGNTIYF. As DNA, the CDR3 is TGTGCCAGCAGCATATCTGGACAGGGCCGTGCGGGAAACACCATATATTTT.

The rearrangement joins TRBV19 to TRBJ2-3; 12 bases are shared with TRBD2. CDR1 and CDR2 (germline): LNHDA, SQIVND (reference sequence). The CDR3 loop spans 19 amino acids. The V gene end was trimmed by 6 bases and the J gene end by 1 base; junction bases not matched to a gene: 14. In DNA, the CDR3 is TGTGCCAGTAGACCGGCTTGGACTAGCGGGGTTATGGGCACAGATACGCAGTATTTT. It yields the protein CASRPAWTSGVMGTDTQYF. Looking up the rest from reference TRBV19 and TRBJ2-3 gives the full variable domain: DGGITQSPKYLFRKEGQNVTLSCEQNLNHDAMYWYRQDPGQGLRLIYYSQIVNDFQKGDIAEGYSVSREKKESFPLTVTSAQKNPTAFYLCASRPAWTSGVMGTDTQYFGPGTRLTVL.

CDR3 DNA sequence: TGTGCCAGCAGCCAAGATGGGGGCTTGGCCTTGAACTATGGCTACACCTTC. Protein: CASSQDGGLALNYGYTF. The chain recombines TRBV4-2 with TRBJ1-2, with D possibly matching TRBD1 (6 bases). V lost 0 bases and J lost 2, with 16 bases in between. The CDR3 totals 17 residues. Germline CDR1 LGHNA, CDR2 YNFKEQ.

This chain uses TRBV5-1 with TRBJ1-6; TRBD1 is a possible D gene (5 bases). This CDR3 contains 15 residues. CDR1 is SGHRS, CDR2 YFSETQ, per germline. The V gene lost 0 bases and the J gene lost 7 bases, with 11 bases spanning the gap. CDR3 region: CASSLAGPTNSPLHF. Written as DNA, the CDR3 is TGCGCCAGCAGCTTGGCAGGGCCGACCAATTCACCCCTCCACTTT.

V gene TRBV27 combines with J gene TRBJ2-2; TRBD2 matches at 7 bases. The CDR3 is 15 amino acids. CDR1 is MNHEY and CDR2 is SMNVEV in the germline V gene (reference sequence). With V trimmed by 5 bases and J by 1 base, 4 bases remained unmatched. The CDR3 sequence: CASSPRGRNTGELFF. The CDR3 DNA sequence: TGTGCCAGCAGTCCGCGGGGGAGGAACACCGGGGAGCTGTTTTTT.